This note documents a single T cell receptor beta chain sequence. Its antigen is unidentified. Other DNA sequences from this sample encode an identical CDR3 as well. Deletions cut 6 bases from V and 6 bases from J, with 9 bases between. The CDR3 runs 11 residues. Germline V gene sequence: CDR1 SQVTM, CDR2 ANQGSEA. This sample stems from a study of beta chain features in type 1 diabetes. About the research overall: Age, gender and cell yields were similar between patients and healthy donors. Study results and limitations: Fewer insertions but more deletions were seen at VDJ junctions in type 1 diabetes patients. Across all four CD4+ subsets, people with type 1 diabetes showed modestly shorter TCRB CDR3s.

Every isolated RNA sample was fully reverse transcribed, so sequencing captured expressed TCRB transcripts. Repertoires were generated with immunoSEQ multiplex PCR, while TCRdb's copy carries only in-frame clones and drops some. Here the sample spans 300,000 to 450,000 clones, around 12% being singletons. The rearrangement uses TRBV29-1 and TRBJ2-1; the D gene is possibly TRBD2 (5 bases). Sequences were obtained from naive CD4+ T cells from blood. The TCR originated in a woman between 18 and 29 years old with type 1 diabetes. The CDR3 DNA reads as TGCAGCGTCGACCGGGGCAATGAGCAGTTCTTC. Translated, it gives CSVDRGNEQFF.